This T cell receptor beta chain derives from a study of shared clonotypes between healthy human individuals. Findings and limits, study-wide: Shared clonotypes across all four donors exceeded non-shared ones in generation probability. Large sequencing depth failed to make sorted-subset sequencing complete, rarefaction showed.

Replicate PCRs for sorted subsets used around 200 ng DNA; this equaled around 29,000 T cell genomes. Sequencing was performed with immunoSEQ multiplex PCR; in TCRdb, only in-frame clones are kept and a portion is missing. The sample includes around 2.1 million clones, around 95% of them seen just once. A note on this clone: Its target is unknown.

The V end lost 3 bases, the J end lost 6 bases, and 17 bases lay between the germline ends. The CDR3 has 15 residues. Germline values: CDR1 MGHDK, CDR2 SYGVNS. Specimen: naive CD4+ T cells sorted from blood. Subset indicated: CD45RA+ positively selected. The chain carries TRBV25-1 and TRBJ1-2; the D gene is possibly TRBD1 (5 bases). The receptor was derived from a man younger than 30 in good health. The CDR3 nucleotides are TGTGCCAGCAGTGATTCGGGGGATCGTTTGAATGGCTACACCTTC. It codes for CASSDSGDRLNGYTF.